This T cell receptor beta chain was retrieved from a study of blood T cell repertoires in COVID-19 (dated by TCRdb to the early 2020s). Regarding the complete study: Collaborator samples came from the United States, Italy and Spain and covered acute and convalescent phases of COVID-19. Where available, HLA class I and class II types were taken from metadata supplied by the sample provider and were not determined by assay-based typing. Samples came from the ongoing ImmuneRACE study (first 160 participants) plus 1,254 subjects from 6 global collaborators. The prospective study material was composed of cDNA or gDNA derived from T cells, B-cell-depleted T cells, or PBMCs. A freely available public database, intended as a resource for researchers studying the immune response to SARS-CoV-2, is where the repertoires were released. Nearly every sample came with metadata listing a de-identified subject ID, COVID-19 status, age in years and sex. Subjects who had been exposed to COVID-19, were actively infected with it, or had recovered from it provided the deeply sampled blood TCRbeta repertoires that made up the dataset. Overall study results and their limits: Clinical and demographic metadata were provided uncurated, with the amount varying by source and participant.

The collaborating institutions used their own protocols to collect whole blood in K2EDTA tubes. Collaborator samples were shipped for TCRbeta analysis as frozen whole blood, isolated PBMCs, or DNA extracted from either sample type. TCRbeta CDR3 regions were amplified from genomic DNA by means of the immunoSEQ Assay, a bias-controlled multiplex PCR. The paper's data handling went like this. The number of nucleated cells in each sample was estimated by amplification of reference gene primers within the assay. Sequence reads were collapsed and filtered to measure the absolute abundance of every unique TCRbeta CDR3 rearrangement. For each sample, productive Simpson clonality was calculated by taking the square root of Simpson's diversity index across productive rearrangements. The table was pulled from immuneACCESS by TCRdb, which kept in-frame rearrangements only. Such tables lose some clones; where checked, under half of the loss comes from unresolved V genes, and the rest has no known cause. V and J calls and clone size are those listed in that table; D and trimming were worked out from the DNA. A total of over 400,000 clones appear in this sample, approximately 85% of them only once. The biggest ten clones account for more than 3% of the sample.

Notes on this clone: The antigen this receptor binds is unknown. It has no much larger one-base neighbor in the sample; base qualities were not kept.

CDR1 and CDR2 are drawn from the germline V gene: SGDLS, YYNGEE. The CDR3 covers 15 residues, taking in both the cysteine and the phenylalanine. Just CDR3 DNA is preserved here, 45 bases in frame from base 1. V drops 3 bases and J drops 3 bases, leaving 12 bases in between. The sample comprised peripheral blood. The clonotype comes from a human donor in a cohort sampled during active COVID-19. The chain is assembled from TRBV9 and TRBJ1-4, with no reliable assignment of the D segment. The nucleotide sequence reads TGTGCCAGCAGCGCCCGAGTCGGGGCTAATGAAAAACTGTTTTTT. Its product reads: CASSARVGANEKLFF.